This T cell receptor beta chain was documented in a study of T-cell reconstitution after alpha-beta-depleted transplantation in children listed by TCRdb under 2016. Study-level background: Using TCR repertoire profiling, the study quantitatively followed how T-cell immune reconstitution unfolded in children after TCRalphabeta/CD19-depleted allogeneic hematopoietic cell transplantation.

The method was PCR. Data came from an Illumina HiSeq 2500. TCR library preparation used molecular barcoding, with unique molecular identifiers applied to normalize quantification of the TCRbeta repertoire. The public sequencing data were trimmed at Q25 with fastp and processed into clonotypes with MiXCR by TCRdb, which kept only in-frame beta chains. Here each entry gathers all rows of one CDR3 protein and keeps the most common genes and DNA. The sample table lists 130,000 to 150,000 distinct CDR3 sequences, around 8.8% of them with a count of one. The ten largest clones represent 15% to 20% of the sample. Reading from cysteine to phenylalanine, the CDR3 counts 12 amino acids. Only the CDR3 region is kept as DNA, spanning 36 bases read in frame from base 1. The germline V gene yields ENHRY for CDR1 and SYGVKD for CDR2. Between the V and J ends, shortened by 5 bases and 3 bases respectively, the junction contains 4 bases.

What this sample's treatment or condition label stands for: allogeneic hematopoietic cell transplantation with graft depleted of TCRalphabeta T cells and CD19 B cells. Transplant recipients were children who received TCRalphabeta/CD19-depleted allogeneic hematopoietic cell grafts. Paper-wide results and their limitations: The apparently early alphabetaT-cell count recovery about two months after transplant was reportedly dependent on only several hundred rapidly expanded clones derived from non-depleted graft cells. The high TCRbeta diversity at day 60 in some patients was ascribed to recipient T cells and intrathymic progenitors that had survived conditioning. Hyperexpanded clone frequencies declined over subsequent months; after one year, T-cell counts and TCRbeta diversity were mostly attributed to newly produced T cells.

This clonotype came up many times. It lacks a known antigen. Per-base quality was not reported, and no clone a single base away is much larger than it. This receptor chain uses TRBV10-3 and TRBJ2-2; there is no confident call for the D gene. Sequenced here: PBMCs, mostly from graft donor cells, sampled 180 days after TCRalphabeta/CD19-depleted stem cell transplant. The origin of this receptor is a female patient aged 2-10 years who had a stem cell transplant for congenital amegakaryocytic thrombocytopenia, so the T cells may come from the graft donor. The bases are TGTGCCATCAGTAGGGACACCGGGGAGCTGTTTTTT. This sequence encodes CAISRDTGELFF.